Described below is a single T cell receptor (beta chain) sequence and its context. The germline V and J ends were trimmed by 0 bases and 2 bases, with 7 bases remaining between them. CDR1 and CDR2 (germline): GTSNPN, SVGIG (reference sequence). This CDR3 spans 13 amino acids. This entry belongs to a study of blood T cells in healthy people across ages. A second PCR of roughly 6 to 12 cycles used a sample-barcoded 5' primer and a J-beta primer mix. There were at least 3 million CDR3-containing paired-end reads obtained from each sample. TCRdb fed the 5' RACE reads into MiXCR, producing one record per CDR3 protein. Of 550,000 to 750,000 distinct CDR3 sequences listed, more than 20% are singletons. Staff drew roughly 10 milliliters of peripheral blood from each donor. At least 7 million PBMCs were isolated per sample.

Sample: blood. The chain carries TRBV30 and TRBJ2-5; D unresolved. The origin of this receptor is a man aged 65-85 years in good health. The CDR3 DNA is TGTGCCTGGAGTGTACGAGCGCAAGAGACCCAGTACTTC. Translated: CAWSVRAQETQYF.